This T cell receptor (beta chain) came from a study of shared clonotypes between healthy human individuals. Naive-designated CD8 cells lacked CD45RO, were positively enriched for CCR7, and omitted terminally differentiated effector memory CD45RA+ cells. Study-level findings and limits: Sample collection involved blood only; tissue repertoires are likely different.

With 5 bases removed from V and 5 bases from J, the gap between germline ends came to 21 bases. The CDR3 spans 17 residues. CDR1 is SGHAT and CDR2 is FQNNGV in the germline V gene. Concerning this clone: Its antigen is undetermined.

For every subset, genomic DNA was evenly distributed across several immunoSEQ plates. As processed by the authors: Filtering differed, since immunoSEQ gave only junction sequences and no quality scores. Produced via immunoSEQ multiplex PCR; TCRdb's table is partial and in-frame only. V and J calls and clone size follow that table, whereas D and trimming were derived from the DNA. Among hundreds of thousands of clones listed, 96% were seen once. This TCR derives from a man under 40 in good health. Sequencing was performed on naive CD8+ T cells sorted from blood. The chain joins TRBV11-2 to TRBJ2-2; D unresolved. The CDR3 protein is CASSLPQVSARTGELFF. In DNA form, the CDR3 reads TGTGCCAGCAGCCTCCCTCAGGTGTCAGCCAGAACCGGGGAGCTGTTTTTT.